A single sample is the source of the 31 T cell receptor beta chains below, sequenced in a study of blood T cell repertoires in COVID-19. Sequenced by immunoSEQ multiplex PCR; TCRdb stores in-frame clones only, minus some. The sample lists about 190,000 clones, around 79% occurring once. The sample taken for sequencing was peripheral blood. All receptors derive from a woman aged 45-60 years with acute or convalescent COVID-19.

This clone was detected many times. The chain links TRBV5-4 to TRBJ2-7; 8 nucleotides align to TRBD1. V lost 4 bases and J lost 7; bases outside the gene matches: 4. The CDR3 is 12 amino acids. CDR1 and CDR2 (germline): SGHNT, YYREEE (reference sequence). The CDR3 bases are TGTGCCAGCAGCCAGGGGGCGGGGGAGCAGTACTTC. Translated, it gives CASSQGAGEQYF.

The chain carries TRBV4-2 and TRBJ1-2; no definite D call. There are 16 residues in the CDR3. Germline V gives CDR1 LGHNA, CDR2 YNFKEQ. V lost 0 bases and J lost 7, with 18 bases in between. The CDR3, as DNA: TGTGCCAGCAGCCAAGATCTAAACGATGCTGGGCGTGGCTACACCTTC. Protein product: CASSQDLNDAGRGYTF.

The chain joins TRBV28 to TRBJ1-6, with unresolved D. The CDR3 is 12 amino acids. Germline values: CDR1 MDHEN, CDR2 SYDVKM. Trimming stripped 4 bases from V and 13 bases from J, with 11 bases between. The CDR3 loop is CASSSPGWPLHF. In nucleotides, the CDR3 is TGTGCCAGCAGTTCCCCCGGGTGGCCCCTCCACTTT.

The chain uses TRBV30 and TRBJ2-7; D possibly corresponds to TRBD2 (5 bases). V was pared by 1 base and J by 3 bases, with 10 bases between. Germline V gene sequence: CDR1 GTSNPN, CDR2 SVGIG (reference sequence). There are 13 residues in the CDR3. In nucleotides, the CDR3 is TGTGCCTGGAGTGCCAGCGGCCACTACGAGCAGTACTTC. Translation gives CAWSASGHYEQYF. Filled out from reference TRBV30 and TRBJ2-7, the complete variable domain reads SQTIHQWPATLVQPVGSPLSLECTVEGTSNPNLYWYRQAAGRGLQLLFYSVGIGQISSEVPQNLSASRPQDRQFILSSKKLLLSDSGFYLCAWSASGHYEQYFGPGTRLTVT.

This sequence joins TRBV29-1 and TRBJ1-2; tentative D call: TRBD1 (5 bases). Per the germline V gene, CDR1 is SQVTM and CDR2 is ANQGSEA. The CDR3 length is 11 residues. The V gene lost 6 bases and the J gene lost 4 bases, with 9 bases spanning the gap. The CDR3 sequence: CSVDSRYGYTF. For the CDR3, the DNA is TGCAGCGTCGACAGCCGCTATGGCTACACCTTC. The full variable domain, rest sourced from reference TRBV29-1 and TRBJ1-2, is SAVISQKPSRDICQRGTSLTIQCQVDSQVTMMFWYRQQPGQSLTLIATANQGSEATYESGFVIDKFPISRPNLTFSTLTVSNMSPEDSSIYLCSVDSRYGYTFGSGTRLTVV.

The rearrangement links TRBV6-5 to TRBJ1-4, with TRBD1 matching over 8 bases. The V segment lost 4 bases and the J segment 3 bases; nucleotides outside the gene matches: 4. The CDR3 is made up of 15 amino acids. Germline CDR1 is MNHEY and CDR2 is SVGAGI. CDR3 region: CASSSQGAANEKLFF. The CDR3 nucleotides read TGTGCCAGCAGTTCCCAGGGGGCGGCTAATGAAAAACTGTTTTTT.

This chain connects TRBV24-1 to TRBJ2-3; 7 bases line up with TRBD1. The CDR3 extends over 14 amino acids. Trimming took 6 bases from V and 3 from J; bases not matched to a gene: 5. From germline, CDR1 is KGHDR and CDR2 SFDVKD. The CDR3 here is CATSRTGGTDTQYF. The CDR3 DNA is TGTGCCACCAGTCGGACAGGAGGAACAGATACGCAGTATTTT.

A few counts support this clone. This sequence joins TRBV5-6 and TRBJ2-5, with 9 bases matching TRBD2. Trimming at V came to 0 bases and at J to 5 bases, leaving 8 bases not matched to a gene. The V gene's germline CDR1 is SGHDT and CDR2 YYEEEE. The CDR3 runs to 16 residues. The CDR3 is CASSLGLAGEQETQYF. The CDR3 DNA follows: TGTGCCAGCAGCTTGGGGTTAGCGGGGGAGCAGGAGACCCAGTACTTC.

The V gene is TRBV7-2, the J gene TRBJ1-5; D might be TRBD1 (5 bases). The germline V and J ends were trimmed by 5 bases and 2 bases, with 16 bases remaining between them. The germline V gene encodes CDR1 SGHTA and CDR2 FQGNSA. This CDR3 comprises 16 residues. This chain's CDR3 is CASSTLGGAGNQPQHF. Here the CDR3 DNA reads TGTGCCAGCAGCACCTTGGGAGGGGCAGGCAATCAGCCCCAGCATTTT.

This chain connects TRBV5-1 to TRBJ2-1; D possibly corresponds to TRBD2 (7 bases). The CDR3 has 19 amino acids. V lost 0 bases and J lost 1, with 20 bases in between. Germline V CDR1 and CDR2: SGHRS, YFSETQ. This CDR3 reads CASSLGPTGGAASYNEQFF. For the CDR3, the DNA is TGCGCCAGCAGCTTGGGCCCCACGGGGGGCGCCGCTTCCTACAATGAGCAGTTCTTC.

The rearrangement joins TRBV6-6 to TRBJ1-1; D is possibly TRBD1 (6 bases). The CDR3 sequence is 15 residues long. The V end was cut by 2 bases, the J end by 4 bases, with 14 bases between. Germline values: CDR1 MNHNY, CDR2 SVGAGI (reference sequence). CDR3 nucleotide sequence: TGTGCCAGCAGTTACACCGACAGGTCGGCCACTGAAGCTTTCTTT. Its protein is CASSYTDRSATEAFF.

The rearrangement links TRBV6-5 to TRBJ1-1, with a weak D call TRBD1 (5 bases). Germline V gene data show CDR1 as MNHEY and CDR2 as SVGAGI. The CDR3 totals 15 residues. V was pared by 2 bases and J by 5 bases, with 15 bases between. CDR3 nucleotides: TGTGCCAGCAGTTACCGCACGGGGGGGAGGACTGAAGCTTTCTTT. Residues: CASSYRTGGRTEAFF.

J is TRBJ2-5 and V is TRBV29-1; TRBD2 matches at 10 bases. In germline, CDR1 is SQVTM, CDR2 ANQGSEA. The V gene end was trimmed by 7 bases and the J gene end by 4 bases; junction bases not matched to a gene: 9. The CDR3 covers 14 residues. The CDR3 region has the DNA TGCAGCGCGAGGGTAGCGGGAGGACGAGAGACCCAGTACTTC. Translating gives CSARVAGGRETQYF.

V and J are TRBV11-3 and TRBJ1-2; the D is unclear. The V end was cut by 2 bases, the J end by 4 bases, with 14 bases between. CDR3 length equals 15 residues. Germline CDR1 is SGHNT and CDR2 is YENEEA. The CDR3 sequence: CASSLMRFTRYGYTF. The CDR3 nucleotides read TGTGCCAGCAGCTTAATGCGATTCACCCGCTATGGCTACACCTTC.

The rearrangement links TRBV28 to TRBJ1-5; D is uncertain. V lost 3 bases to trimming and J lost 0 bases, with 12 bases between them. The CDR3 contains 16 residues. In germline, CDR1 is MDHEN, CDR2 SYDVKM. CDR3 DNA sequence: TGTGCCAGCAGTTTCGGGATCGTTAATAGCAATCAGCCCCAGCATTTT. As protein: CASSFGIVNSNQPQHF. The full variable domain, rest sourced from reference TRBV28 and TRBJ1-5, is DVKVTQSSRYLVKRTGEKVFLECVQDMDHENMFWYRQDPGLGLRLIYFSYDVKMKEKGDIPEGYSVSREKKERFSLILESASTNQTSMYLCASSFGIVNSNQPQHFGDGTRLSIL.

The chain links TRBV30 to TRBJ2-2, with 9 bases fitting TRBD2. V was pared by 4 bases and J by 3 bases, with 6 bases of the junction left unmatched. Germline V gene data show CDR1 as GTSNPN and CDR2 as SVGIG (reference sequence). The CDR3 sequence is 15 residues long. CDR3 bases: TGTGCCTGGAAGACTAGCGGCACTTACACCGGGGAGCTGTTTTTT. It translates to CAWKTSGTYTGELFF. The full variable domain, in which reference TRBV30 and TRBJ2-2 provide the parts outside the CDR3, is SQTIHQWPATLVQPVGSPLSLECTVEGTSNPNLYWYRQAAGRGLQLLFYSVGIGQISSEVPQNLSASRPQDRQFILSSKKLLLSDSGFYLCAWKTSGTYTGELFFGEGSRLTVL.

The genes are TRBV18 and TRBJ1-5; 8 positions agree with TRBD1. The germline V gene has CDR1 KGHSH and CDR2 LQKENI. The CDR3 extends over 17 amino acids. V lost 4 bases to trimming and J lost 0 bases; unmatched junction nucleotides: 8. CDR3 sequence reads: CASSLTTGGYSNQPQHF. In DNA form, the CDR3 reads TGTGCCAGCTCACTTACTACAGGGGGGTATAGCAATCAGCCCCAGCATTTT.

This chain connects TRBV27 to TRBJ1-3; D is perhaps TRBD1 (6 bases). The CDR3 is 16 residues long. Looked up from germline, CDR1 is MNHEY and CDR2 is SMNVEV (reference sequence). Trimming removed 5 bases at V and 2 bases at J, with 16 bases between. CDR3 sequence reads: CASSAKGGHAGNTIYF. CDR3 bases: TGTGCCAGCAGTGCTAAAGGGGGTCATGCTGGAAACACCATATATTTT.

The J gene is TRBJ1-5, the V gene TRBV6-6; D is unclear. CDR1 and CDR2 from the germline V gene are MNHNY and SVGAGI (reference sequence). There are 14 residues in the CDR3. V lost 3 bases and J lost 6, with 12 bases in between. Here the CDR3 DNA reads TGTGCCAGCAGTTATGGGTCGGAGGGTCAGCCCCAGCATTTT. As protein: CASSYGSEGQPQHF.

The chain links TRBV28 to TRBJ1-5, with 7 bases fitting TRBD1. V lost 8 bases to trimming and J lost 1 base; unmatched junction nucleotides: 11. The germline gives CDR1 MDHEN, CDR2 SYDVKM. The CDR3 covers 16 residues. The CDR3 here is CASCNPWTGSNQPQHF. In DNA form, the CDR3 reads TGTGCCAGCTGCAACCCTTGGACAGGCAGCAATCAGCCCCAGCATTTT.

The gene calls are TRBV20-1 and TRBJ2-7, with D unclear. Germline loops: CDR1 DFQATT, CDR2 SNEGSKA (reference sequence). V was clipped by 7 bases and J by 3 bases, with 10 bases between them. CDR3 length: 11 residues. CDR3 nucleotide sequence: TGCAGTGTTTTGCTAAGCTACGAGCAGTACTTC. Its protein product is CSVLLSYEQYF.

This clone was detected only a few times. Other DNA sequences in the same sample also yield this CDR3. The J gene is TRBJ2-5, the V gene TRBV30, with TRBD1 matching over 8 bases. Trimming at V came to 0 bases and at J to 4 bases, leaving 7 bases not matched to a gene. CDR1 is GTSNPN, CDR2 SVGIG, per germline (reference sequence). The CDR3 has 15 amino acids. CDR3 protein: CAWSVRTGGRETQYF. CDR3 coding DNA: TGTGCCTGGAGTGTACGAACAGGGGGGAGAGAGACCCAGTACTTC.

This chain connects TRBV18 to TRBJ1-3, with D possibly matching TRBD1 (5 bases). V gave up 0 bases and J gave up 5 bases, with 23 bases separating them. In germline, CDR1 is KGHSH, CDR2 LQKENI. This CDR3 has 19 residues. The DNA for the CDR3 is TGTGCCAGCTCACCACCGGGACGGCGAGGAGTAGCGGAAAGAAACACCATATATTTT. It yields the protein CASSPPGRRGVAERNTIYF.

The rearrangement uses TRBV5-1 and TRBJ2-7, with D possibly being TRBD2 (6 bases). CDR3 length: 14 amino acids. V was shortened by 3 bases and J by 0 bases, with 10 bases between the two germline ends. The germline V gene encodes CDR1 SGHRS and CDR2 YFSETQ. The CDR3 nucleotides are TGCGCCAGCAGCTGGGGCGGGGCCTCCTACGAGCAGTACTTC. It yields the protein CASSWGGASYEQYF. Filled out from reference TRBV5-1 and TRBJ2-7, the complete variable domain reads KAGVTQTPRYLIKTRGQQVTLSCSPISGHRSVSWYQQTPGQGLQFLFEYFSETQRNKGNFPGRFSGRQFSNSRSEMNVSTLELGDSALYLCASSWGGASYEQYFGPGTRLTVT.

This clone was seen a handful of times. The CDR3 here is CASSPYRGSSGNTIYF. The CDR3 DNA sequence: TGTGCCAGCAGCCCTTACAGGGGGAGTTCTGGAAACACCATATATTTT. The chain has TRBV28 and TRBJ1-3; TRBD1 matches at 8 bases. Germline lookup yields CDR1 MDHEN and CDR2 SYDVKM. This CDR3 spans 16 amino acids. The junction had 8 bases not matched to a gene; V was cut back by 6 bases and J by 1 base.

The chain recombines TRBV28 with TRBJ2-7, with TRBD2 as a possible D gene (6 bases). The germline V gene encodes CDR1 MDHEN and CDR2 SYDVKM. V lost 10 bases and J 3 bases, leaving 19 bases between the germline ends. The CDR3 is 14 residues long. DNA of the CDR3: TGTGCCACCTATGATCGGGGGTCTTTCTACGAGCAGTACTTC. Amino acid sequence: CATYDRGSFYEQYF.

The rearrangement uses TRBV7-2 and TRBJ2-7, with D possibly matching TRBD2 (6 bases). V dropped 4 bases and J dropped 6 bases, with 19 bases sitting between them. The CDR3 is 15 amino acids. Per the germline V gene, CDR1 is SGHTA and CDR2 is FQGNSA. The CDR3 nucleotides are TGTGCCAGCAGCTCCTGGACCGGGCGGGGAGGCGAGCAGTACTTC. Amino acid sequence: CASSSWTGRGGEQYF. Full variable domain (rest looked up from reference TRBV7-2 and TRBJ2-7): GAGVSQSPSNKVTEKGKDVELRCDPISGHTALYWYRQSLGQGLEFLIYFQGNSAPDKSGLPSDRFSAERTGGSVSTLTIQRTQQEDSAVYLCASSSWTGRGGEQYFGPGTRLTVT.

V and J are TRBV5-1 and TRBJ1-2; D is ambiguous. The CDR3 contains 13 residues. The V gene's germline CDR1 is SGHRS and CDR2 YFSETQ. Trimming took off 1 base at V and 9 bases at J, with 13 bases between the two ends. In nucleotides, the CDR3 is TGCGCCAGCAGCTTGTCCCAGGTAGAAAGCTACACCTTC. This gives the protein CASSLSQVESYTF. The variable domain in full, with the rest retrieved from reference TRBV5-1 and TRBJ1-2, is KAGVTQTPRYLIKTRGQQVTLSCSPISGHRSVSWYQQTPGQGLQFLFEYFSETQRNKGNFPGRFSGRQFSNSRSEMNVSTLELGDSALYLCASSLSQVESYTFGSGTRLTVV.

This chain joins TRBV7-9 and TRBJ2-7; D not certain. The germline V and J ends were trimmed by 5 bases and 7 bases, with 9 bases remaining between them. The CDR3 has 11 residues. Per germline, CDR1 SEHNR and CDR2 FQNEAQ (reference sequence). CDR3 loop: CASSLVGEQYF. The CDR3 nucleotides are TGTGCCAGCAGCCTCGTCGGGGAGCAGTACTTC.

V gene TRBV28 combines with J gene TRBJ1-1; 8 bases align to TRBD1. Per germline, CDR1 MDHEN and CDR2 SYDVKM. The ends lost 5 bases at V and 5 bases at J; junction bases unmatched: 7. The CDR3 length is 14 residues. Here the CDR3 reads CASSGRGPRTEAFF. The CDR3 DNA is TGTGCCAGCAGTGGCAGGGGGCCTAGGACTGAAGCTTTCTTT.

The chain couples TRBV6-5 to TRBJ1-2; D gene uncertain. Trimming stripped 6 bases from V and 7 bases from J, with 12 bases between. Looked up from germline, CDR1 is MNHEY and CDR2 is SVGAGI. CDR3 size: 12 residues. This CDR3 reads CASSRAESGYTF. CDR3 sequence (DNA): TGTGCCAGCAGCCGCGCGGAGAGTGGCTACACCTTC.